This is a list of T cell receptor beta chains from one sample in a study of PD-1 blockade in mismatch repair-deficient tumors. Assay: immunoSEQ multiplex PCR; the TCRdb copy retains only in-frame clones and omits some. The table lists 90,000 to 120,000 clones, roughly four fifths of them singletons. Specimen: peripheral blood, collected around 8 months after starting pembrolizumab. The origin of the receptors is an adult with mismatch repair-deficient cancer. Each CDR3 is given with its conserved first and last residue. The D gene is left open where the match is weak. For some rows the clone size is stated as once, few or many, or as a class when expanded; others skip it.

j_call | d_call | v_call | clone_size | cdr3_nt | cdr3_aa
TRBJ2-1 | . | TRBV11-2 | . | TGTGCCAGCAGCTTAGATTTGAATGAGCAGTTCTTC | CASSLDLNEQFF
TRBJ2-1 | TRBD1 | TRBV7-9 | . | TGTGCCAGCAGCCTCCGGGACAGAGCCTACAATGAGCAGTTCTTC | CASSLRDRAYNEQFF
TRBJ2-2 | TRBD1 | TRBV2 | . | TGTGCCAGCAGTCCTGGGACAGGGGGCTCCGGGGAGCTGTTTTTT | CASSPGTGGSGELFF
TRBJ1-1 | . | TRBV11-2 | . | TGTGCCAGCAGCTTATTAGGTACTGAAGCTTTCTTT | CASSLLGTEAFF
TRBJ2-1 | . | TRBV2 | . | TGTGCCAGCAGTGGGGACGGCTTGAGCTCCTACAATGAGCAGTTCTTC | CASSGDGLSSYNEQFF
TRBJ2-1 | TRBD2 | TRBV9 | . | TGTGCCAGCAGCGGGACTAGCGGGAGGCAATCCTACAATGAGCAGTTCTTC | CASSGTSGRQSYNEQFF
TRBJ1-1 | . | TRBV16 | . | TGTGCCAGCTCCGTGGGGGTCGGGGACACTGAAGCTTTCTTT | CASSVGVGDTEAFF
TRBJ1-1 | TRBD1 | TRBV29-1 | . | TGCAGCTATGAGGGGACAGGGGGCTCTCGCACTGAAGCTTTCTTT | CSYEGTGGSRTEAFF
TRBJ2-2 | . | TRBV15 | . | TGTGCCACCAGCAGGGGGGACTCCCTGACCGGGGAGCTGTTTTTT | CATSRGDSLTGELFF
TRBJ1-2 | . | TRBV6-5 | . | TGTGCCAGCAGTTTACAGGGTGGGGCTAACTATGGCTACACCTTC | CASSLQGGANYGYTF
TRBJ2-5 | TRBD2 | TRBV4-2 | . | TGTGCCAGCAGCCAGGAACCTGAACTAGCGGGAGGGCAAGAGACCCAGTACTTC | CASSQEPELAGGQETQYF
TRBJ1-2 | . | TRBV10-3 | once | TGTGCCATCAGTGATCGACAGGCCCCTAACTATGGCTACACCTTC | CAISDRQAPNYGYTF
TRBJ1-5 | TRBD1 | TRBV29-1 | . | TGCAGCGTTGGGGACAGGGGCCATCAGCCCCAGCATTTT | CSVGDRGHQPQHF
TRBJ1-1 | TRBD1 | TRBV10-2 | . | TGCGCCAGCAATAGGGGACAGCTAAACACTGAAGCTTTCTTT | CASNRGQLNTEAFF
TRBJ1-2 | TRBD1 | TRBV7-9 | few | TGTGCCAGCAGCTTAAGAGGACAGGGGATCGATGGCTACACCTTC | CASSLRGQGIDGYTF